These T cell receptor beta chains were read from a single sample in a study of T-cell memory formation after mild COVID-19. TCRdb re-called the 5' RACE reads with MiXCR, one entry per CDR3 protein. The sample holds 65,000 to 90,000 distinct CDR3 sequences; roughly 14% are singletons and the top ten take roughly a third. The specimen was PBMCs or a T cell subset sorted from them (not recorded which). Receptors originate from an adult woman who had mild COVID-19 (a few samples of this study predate the infection). Cell type and time point are not known. CDR3s include the opening cysteine and the closing phenylalanine or tryptophan. A D gene is named only where the DNA matches it firmly. Expanded clones are given a class, and other clones once, few, many or no size at all.

size: few
V: TRBV18
D: TRBD2
J: TRBJ2-1
DNA: TGTGCCAGCTCACCACGGGACTACCACAATGAGCAGTTCTTC
CDR3: CASSPRDYHNEQFF

size: -
V: TRBV4-3
D: -
J: TRBJ1-3
DNA: TGCGCCAGCAGCCAAGATCGGGAGCCTGGAAACACCATATATTTT
CDR3: CASSQDREPGNTIYF

size: many
V: TRBV20-1
D: -
J: TRBJ2-7
DNA: TGCAGTGCCGAGAGATACAGGTCTCGAGACGAGCAGTACTTC
CDR3: CSAERYRSRDEQYF

size: few
V: TRBV27
D: -
J: TRBJ2-7
DNA: TGTGCCAGCAGTTTTGAGGAGCAGTACTTC
CDR3: CASSFEEQYF

size: -
V: TRBV6-5
D: TRBD2
J: TRBJ2-3
DNA: TGTGCCAGCAGCTATGGTCCTCCCCCTGGACTAGCGGGCACAGATACGCAGTATTTT
CDR3: CASSYGPPPGLAGTDTQYF

size: few
V: TRBV20-1
D: -
J: TRBJ1-1
DNA: TGCAGTGCTAGAGGGGGAGGGACGGCTTTCTTT
CDR3: CSARGGGTAFF

size: medium-sized
V: TRBV19
D: -
J: TRBJ1-1
DNA: TGTGCCAGTAGTATCGGAGGGGGCACTGAAGCTTTCTTT
CDR3: CASSIGGGTEAFF

size: few
V: TRBV4-2
D: -
J: TRBJ2-1
DNA: TGTGCCAGCAGCCAAGAAGGGCCCGGCGATAGAGGTGAGCAGTTCTTC
CDR3: CASSQEGPGDRGEQFF

size: few
V: TRBV6-5
D: TRBD1
J: TRBJ1-1
DNA: TGTGCCAGCAGTCGGACAGGGAGGACTGAAGCTTTCTTT
CDR3: CASSRTGRTEAFF

size: -
V: TRBV4-1
D: TRBD1
J: TRBJ1-3
DNA: TGCGCCAGCAGCCAGCAAATTCAGGGGGCGCTGACTGATGGAAACACCATATATTTT
CDR3: CASSQQIQGALTDGNTIYF

size: few
V: TRBV12-3/TRBV12-4
D: -
J: TRBJ1-1
DNA: TGTGCCAGCAGTTTAGGGACAGTAGCCAAGGCTGAAGCTTTCTTT
CDR3: CASSLGTVAKAEAFF

size: few
V: TRBV24-1
D: -
J: TRBJ2-5
DNA: TGTGCCACCAGTGACCTTCAGGATTTTCAAGAGACCCAGTACTTC
CDR3: CATSDLQDFQETQYF

size: many
V: TRBV5-1
D: TRBD1
J: TRBJ2-7
DNA: TGCGCCAGCAGCTTCGGCAGGGGGTACGAGCAGTACTTC
CDR3: CASSFGRGYEQYF

size: -
V: TRBV15
D: TRBD2
J: TRBJ2-1
DNA: TGTGCCACCAGCGGGGCGGGAGGGACCTACAATGAGCAGTTCTTC
CDR3: CATSGAGGTYNEQFF

size: few
V: TRBV12-3/TRBV12-4
D: TRBD1
J: TRBJ1-3
DNA: TGTGCCAGCAGGGAGACAGGGAACGGTCCCCCTGGAAACACCATATATTTT
CDR3: CASRETGNGPPGNTIYF

size: few
V: TRBV6-5
D: -
J: TRBJ2-1
DNA: TGTGCCAGCAGTTACGAAGGAAGGTGGAATGAGCAGTTCTTC
CDR3: CASSYEGRWNEQFF

size: -
V: TRBV3-1
D: TRBD2
J: TRBJ2-1
DNA: TGTGCCAGCAGCCAGGGGGGACTAGCGGGAGGTGAGCAGTTCTTC
CDR3: CASSQGGLAGGEQFF

size: few
V: TRBV12-3/TRBV12-4
D: -
J: TRBJ2-7
DNA: TGTGCCAGCAGTTCATGGGAGCAGACCTACGAGCAGTACTTC
CDR3: CASSSWEQTYEQYF

size: few
V: TRBV12-3/TRBV12-4
D: -
J: TRBJ1-3
DNA: TGTGCCAGCAGACGAAACACCATATATTTT
CDR3: CASRRNTIYF

size: few
V: TRBV4-1
D: -
J: TRBJ1-6
DNA: TGCGCCAGCAGCCAAGCAGCAGGGGCTAATTCACCCCTCCACTTT
CDR3: CASSQAAGANSPLHF

size: few
V: TRBV5-6
D: -
J: TRBJ1-1
DNA: TGTGCCAGCAGCTTGCGCAGGAACACTGAAGCTTTCTTT
CDR3: CASSLRRNTEAFF

size: few
V: TRBV11-2
D: TRBD2
J: TRBJ2-3
DNA: TGTGCCAGCAGCCACGGACTAGCGGGGGTTTCAGATACGCAGTATTTT
CDR3: CASSHGLAGVSDTQYF

size: -
V: TRBV20-1
D: TRBD2
J: TRBJ2-3
DNA: TGCAGTGGACTAGCGGGAGAGCCGATCACAGATACGCAGTATTTT
CDR3: CSGLAGEPITDTQYF

size: few
V: TRBV7-6
D: -
J: TRBJ2-5
DNA: TGTGCCAGCAGCTCCCCCCCGGGGAGATACCAAGAGACCCAGTACTTC
CDR3: CASSSPPGRYQETQYF

size: few
V: TRBV5-1
D: TRBD1
J: TRBJ2-7
DNA: TGCGCCAGCAGCTACGGACAGGGAAACTACGAGCAGTACTTC
CDR3: CASSYGQGNYEQYF

size: -
V: TRBV6-2/TRBV6-3
D: -
J: TRBJ1-4
DNA: TGTGCCAGCAAATTAATCGACCCTCCCGGCGATGAAAAACTGTTTTTT
CDR3: CASKLIDPPGDEKLFF

size: few
V: TRBV7-9
D: -
J: TRBJ2-1
DNA: TGTGCCAGCAGCGACGTATCCTACAATGAGCAGTTCTTC
CDR3: CASSDVSYNEQFF

size: few
V: TRBV30
D: -
J: TRBJ2-7
DNA: TGTGCCTGGAGTGGAGGGACAATTTACGAGCAGTACTTC
CDR3: CAWSGGTIYEQYF

size: few
V: TRBV5-1
D: TRBD2
J: TRBJ2-1
DNA: TGCGCCAGCAGCTTGGTTGGGGAACTAGCGGGGGCAAACAATGAGCAGTTCTTC
CDR3: CASSLVGELAGANNEQFF

size: few
V: TRBV12-3/TRBV12-4
D: -
J: TRBJ1-1
DNA: TGTGCCAGCAGTACCACAGGGAACACTGAAGCTTTCTTT
CDR3: CASSTTGNTEAFF

size: few
V: TRBV27
D: TRBD1
J: TRBJ2-2
DNA: TGTGCCAGCAGTACTTCTTCAGGGGGCCGCGGGGAGCTGTTTTTT
CDR3: CASSTSSGGRGELFF

size: -
V: TRBV4-1
D: -
J: TRBJ1-2
DNA: TGCGCCAGCAGCCTTGGGACCACTGGCTATGGCTACACCTTC
CDR3: CASSLGTTGYGYTF

size: few
V: TRBV6-5
D: -
J: TRBJ2-1
DNA: TGTGCCAGCAGTTACCAAGGCTACAATGAGCAGTTCTTC
CDR3: CASSYQGYNEQFF

size: few
V: TRBV7-9
D: TRBD1
J: TRBJ2-7
DNA: TGTGCCAGCAGCGCCGGGACAGGGTTATTCTACGAGCAGTACTTC
CDR3: CASSAGTGLFYEQYF

size: -
V: TRBV12-3/TRBV12-4
D: -
J: TRBJ2-3
DNA: TGTGCCAGCAGTCCATCGGGAATTGGGGGGACCACAGATACGCAGTATTTT
CDR3: CASSPSGIGGTTDTQYF

size: few
V: TRBV20-1
D: TRBD2
J: TRBJ2-3
DNA: TGCAGTGCCGAGCGGGGGGATGAGGATACGCAGTATTTT
CDR3: CSAERGDEDTQYF

size: -
V: TRBV5-6
D: -
J: TRBJ1-5
DNA: TGTGCCAGCAGCTTCGCAGGACGGGAGCCCCAGCATTTT
CDR3: CASSFAGREPQHF

size: few
V: TRBV5-1
D: -
J: TRBJ2-7
DNA: TGCGCCAGCAGCTTGGATATAGGAACCTACGAGCAGTACTTC
CDR3: CASSLDIGTYEQYF

size: -
V: TRBV30
D: -
J: TRBJ2-3
DNA: TGTGCCTGGAGTGTACTCGGCTCCACAGATACGCAGTATTTT
CDR3: CAWSVLGSTDTQYF

size: many
V: TRBV6-1
D: TRBD1
J: TRBJ1-2
DNA: TGTGCCAGCAGTGTTCCTGGGACAGGGGGTTATGGCTACACCTTC
CDR3: CASSVPGTGGYGYTF

size: few
V: TRBV6-1
D: TRBD1
J: TRBJ1-2
DNA: TGTGCCACCCGGACAGGGGCGCTTGGCTATGGCTACACCTTC
CDR3: CATRTGALGYGYTF

size: few
V: TRBV6-1
D: TRBD1
J: TRBJ2-7
DNA: TGTGCCAGCATCGTGCAGGGGGCCAGCGAGCAGTACTTC
CDR3: CASIVQGASEQYF

size: few
V: TRBV7-9
D: TRBD2
J: TRBJ2-7
DNA: TGTGCCAGCAGCCACCCCAAAAGACTAGCGGAGACCTACGAGCAGTACTTC
CDR3: CASSHPKRLAETYEQYF

size: few
V: TRBV5-1
D: -
J: TRBJ2-1
DNA: TGCGCCAGCAGCTTGATAGGATACAATGAGCAGTTCTTC
CDR3: CASSLIGYNEQFF

size: -
V: TRBV9
D: -
J: TRBJ1-1
DNA: TGTGCCAGCAGCGTAGATGGAGGGGTAGGTGAAGCTTTCTTT
CDR3: CASSVDGGVGEAFF

size: few
V: TRBV14
D: TRBD2
J: TRBJ2-2
DNA: TGTGCCAGCAGCCAGGGGACTACTTACACCGGGGAGCTGTTTTTT
CDR3: CASSQGTTYTGELFF

size: many
V: TRBV5-1
D: -
J: TRBJ2-3
DNA: TGCGCCAGCAGCTTGGTTGGGGAGGTCCACACGGCAGATACGCAGTATTTT
CDR3: CASSLVGEVHTADTQYF

size: -
V: TRBV29-1
D: -
J: TRBJ1-2
DNA: TGCAGCGTGGGGGACATTTTCTATGGCTACACCTTC
CDR3: CSVGDIFYGYTF

size: few
V: TRBV24-1
D: -
J: TRBJ2-1
DNA: TGTGCCACCAGTGACCCCCCCGGGGAGCAGTTCTTC
CDR3: CATSDPPGEQFF

size: few
V: TRBV5-1
D: -
J: TRBJ2-1
DNA: TGCGCCAGCAGCTTGGAACAGTACAATGAGCAGTTCTTC
CDR3: CASSLEQYNEQFF

size: few
V: TRBV4-1
D: TRBD1
J: TRBJ2-7
DNA: TGCGCCAGCAGCCCCCCCGGACAGGGCTACGAGCAGTACTTC
CDR3: CASSPPGQGYEQYF

size: many
V: TRBV20-1
D: -
J: TRBJ2-7
DNA: TGCAGTGCTAGAGGGGTGCGGGAATACGAGCAGTACTTC
CDR3: CSARGVREYEQYF

size: -
V: TRBV7-9
D: -
J: TRBJ2-1
DNA: TGTGCCAGCAGCATAATTTACAATGAGCAGTTCTTC
CDR3: CASSIIYNEQFF

size: -
V: TRBV5-1
D: TRBD1
J: TRBJ1-1
DNA: TGCGCCAGCAGCTCCGGGACAGGGGGCACTGAAGCTTTCTTT
CDR3: CASSSGTGGTEAFF

size: -
V: TRBV7-6
D: -
J: TRBJ2-2
DNA: TGTGCCAGCAGCTTGGACGGGGGGCCGAAGAACACCGGGGAGCTGTTTTTT
CDR3: CASSLDGGPKNTGELFF